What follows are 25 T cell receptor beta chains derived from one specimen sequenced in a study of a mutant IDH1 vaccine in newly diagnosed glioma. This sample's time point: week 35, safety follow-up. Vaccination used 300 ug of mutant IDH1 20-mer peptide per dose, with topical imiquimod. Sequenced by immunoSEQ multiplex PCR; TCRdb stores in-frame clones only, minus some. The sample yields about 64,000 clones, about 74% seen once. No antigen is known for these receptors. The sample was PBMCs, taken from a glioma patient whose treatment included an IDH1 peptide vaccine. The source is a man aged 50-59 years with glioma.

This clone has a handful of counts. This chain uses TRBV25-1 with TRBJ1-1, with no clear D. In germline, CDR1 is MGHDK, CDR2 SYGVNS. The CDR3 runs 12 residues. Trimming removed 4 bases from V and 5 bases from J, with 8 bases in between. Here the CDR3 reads CASSASLTEAFF. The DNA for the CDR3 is TGTGCCAGCAGTGCCTCTCTGACTGAAGCTTTCTTT.

CDR3 sequence reads: CASSSGTVSYEQYF. The CDR3 DNA sequence: TGTGCCAGCAGCTCCGGGACCGTATCCTACGAGCAGTACTTC. The chain links TRBV5-4 to TRBJ2-7, with D perhaps given as TRBD1 or TRBD2 (5 bases each). The CDR3 extends over 14 amino acids. V was clipped by 3 bases and J by 1 base, with 11 bases between them. Germline values: CDR1 SGHNT, CDR2 YYREEE (reference sequence).

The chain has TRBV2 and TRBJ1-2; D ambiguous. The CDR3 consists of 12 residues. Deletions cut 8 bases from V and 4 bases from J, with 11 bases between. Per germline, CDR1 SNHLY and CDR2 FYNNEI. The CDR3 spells CASGRPGYGYTF. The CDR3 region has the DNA TGTGCCAGCGGAAGGCCGGGCTATGGCTACACCTTC.

The CDR3 DNA is TGTGCCAGCAGCTTGGACGGCGGCTTATTCTACGAGCAGTACTTC. This gives the protein CASSLDGGLFYEQYF. V gene TRBV5-6 combines with J gene TRBJ2-7; D unresolved. The CDR3 length is 15 residues. Germline CDR1 and CDR2: SGHDT and YYEEEE. The V end lost 0 bases, the J end lost 3 bases, and 13 bases lay between the germline ends.

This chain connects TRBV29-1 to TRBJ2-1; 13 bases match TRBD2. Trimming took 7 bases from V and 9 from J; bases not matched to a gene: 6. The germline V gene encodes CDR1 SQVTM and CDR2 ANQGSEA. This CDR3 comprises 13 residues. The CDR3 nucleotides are TGCAGCGCAGGGACTAGCGGGGTTGCTGAGCAGTTCTTC. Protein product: CSAGTSGVAEQFF.

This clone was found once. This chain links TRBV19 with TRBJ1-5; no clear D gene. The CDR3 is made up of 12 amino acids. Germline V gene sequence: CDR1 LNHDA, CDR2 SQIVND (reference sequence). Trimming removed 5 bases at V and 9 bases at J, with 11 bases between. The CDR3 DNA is TGTGCCAGTAGTTTTAGAGATGGGCCCCAGCATTTT. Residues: CASSFRDGPQHF. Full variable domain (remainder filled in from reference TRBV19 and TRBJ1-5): DGGITQSPKYLFRKEGQNVTLSCEQNLNHDAMYWYRQDPGQGLRLIYYSQIVNDFQKGDIAEGYSVSREKKESFPLTVTSAQKNPTAFYLCASSFRDGPQHFGDGTRLSIL.

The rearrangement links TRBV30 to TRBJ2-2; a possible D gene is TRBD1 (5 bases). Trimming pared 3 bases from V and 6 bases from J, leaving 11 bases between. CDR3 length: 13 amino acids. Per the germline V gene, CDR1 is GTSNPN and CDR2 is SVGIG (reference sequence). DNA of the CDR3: TGTGCCTGGAGCGTATCAGGGTCCGGGGAGCTGTTTTTT. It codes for CAWSVSGSGELFF.

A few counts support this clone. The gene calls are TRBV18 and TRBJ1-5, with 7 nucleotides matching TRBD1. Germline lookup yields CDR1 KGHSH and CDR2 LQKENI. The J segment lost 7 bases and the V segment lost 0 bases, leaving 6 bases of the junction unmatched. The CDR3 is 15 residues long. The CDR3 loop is CASSPPPQGKQPQHF. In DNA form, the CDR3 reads TGTGCCAGCTCACCACCACCACAGGGGAAGCAGCCCCAGCATTTT.

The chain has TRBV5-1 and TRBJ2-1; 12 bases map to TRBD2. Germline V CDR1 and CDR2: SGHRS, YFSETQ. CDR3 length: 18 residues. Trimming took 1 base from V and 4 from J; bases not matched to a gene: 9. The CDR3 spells CASSLYSASGGGYNEQFF. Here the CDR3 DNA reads TGCGCCAGCAGCTTGTATTCGGCTAGCGGGGGGGGATACAATGAGCAGTTCTTC.

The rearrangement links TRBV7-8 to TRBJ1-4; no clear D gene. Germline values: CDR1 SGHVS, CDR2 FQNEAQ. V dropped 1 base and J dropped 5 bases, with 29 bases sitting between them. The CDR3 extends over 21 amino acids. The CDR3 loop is CASSLVPLQDPPSALNEKLFF. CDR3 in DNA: TGTGCCAGCAGCTTAGTTCCCCTCCAGGACCCTCCATCGGCCCTAAATGAAAAACTGTTTTTT. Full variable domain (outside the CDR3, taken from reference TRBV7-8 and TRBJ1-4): GAGVSQSPRYKVAKRGQDVALRCDPISGHVSLFWYQQALGQGPEFLTYFQNEAQLDKSGLPSDRFFAERPEGSVSTLKIQRTQQEDSAVYLCASSLVPLQDPPSALNEKLFFGSGTQLSVL.

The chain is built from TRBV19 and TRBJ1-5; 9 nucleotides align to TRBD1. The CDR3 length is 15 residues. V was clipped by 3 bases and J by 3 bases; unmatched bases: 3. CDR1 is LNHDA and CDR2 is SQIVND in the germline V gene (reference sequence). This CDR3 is CASSMGTGFNQPQHF. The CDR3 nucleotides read TGTGCCAGTAGTATGGGGACAGGGTTCAATCAGCCCCAGCATTTT.

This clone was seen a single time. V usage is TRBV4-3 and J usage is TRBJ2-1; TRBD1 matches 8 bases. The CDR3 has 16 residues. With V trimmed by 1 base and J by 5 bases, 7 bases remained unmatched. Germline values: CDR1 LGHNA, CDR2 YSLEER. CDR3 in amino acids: CASSQVWTGSNNEQFF. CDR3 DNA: TGCGCCAGCAGCCAAGTGTGGACAGGGAGCAACAATGAGCAGTTCTTC.

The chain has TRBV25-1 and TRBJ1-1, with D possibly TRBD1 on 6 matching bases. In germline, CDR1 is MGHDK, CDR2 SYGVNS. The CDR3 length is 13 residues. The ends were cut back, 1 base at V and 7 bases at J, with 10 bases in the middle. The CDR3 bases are TGTGCCAGCAGTGAATGGGGGGCGGATGAAGCTTTCTTT. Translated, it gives CASSEWGADEAFF.

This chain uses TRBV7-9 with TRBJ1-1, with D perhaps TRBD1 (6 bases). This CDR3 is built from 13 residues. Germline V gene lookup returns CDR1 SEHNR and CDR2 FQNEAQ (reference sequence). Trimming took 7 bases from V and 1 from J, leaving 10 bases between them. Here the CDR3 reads CASTRTANTEAFF. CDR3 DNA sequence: TGTGCCAGCACCCGGACAGCGAACACTGAAGCTTTCTTT.

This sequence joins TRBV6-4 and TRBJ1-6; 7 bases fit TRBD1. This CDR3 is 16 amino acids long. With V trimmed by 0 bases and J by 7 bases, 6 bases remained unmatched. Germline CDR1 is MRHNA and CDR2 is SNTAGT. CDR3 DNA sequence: TGTGCCAGCAGTGACTCGGGACAGCGCTCAAATTCACCCCTCCACTTT. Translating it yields CASSDSGQRSNSPLHF.

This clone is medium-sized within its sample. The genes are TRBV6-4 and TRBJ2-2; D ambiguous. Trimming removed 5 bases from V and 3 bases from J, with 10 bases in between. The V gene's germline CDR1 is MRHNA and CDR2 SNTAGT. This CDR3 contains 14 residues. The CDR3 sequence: CASSPGPDTGELFF. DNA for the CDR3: TGTGCCAGCAGTCCCGGTCCGGACACCGGGGAGCTGTTTTTT.

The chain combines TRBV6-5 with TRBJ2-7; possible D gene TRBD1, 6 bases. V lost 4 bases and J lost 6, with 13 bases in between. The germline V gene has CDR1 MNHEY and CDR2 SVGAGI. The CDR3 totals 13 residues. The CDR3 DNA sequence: TGTGCCAGCAGTTTTGCGGACAGCGGCGAGCAGTACTTC. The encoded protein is CASSFADSGEQYF.

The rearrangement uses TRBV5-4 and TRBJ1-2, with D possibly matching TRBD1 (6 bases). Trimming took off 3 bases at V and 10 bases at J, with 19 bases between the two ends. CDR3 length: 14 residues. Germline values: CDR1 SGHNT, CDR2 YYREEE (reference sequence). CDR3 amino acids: CASSYGGDTFDYTF. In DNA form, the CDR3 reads TGTGCCAGCAGCTACGGCGGGGACACGTTTGACTACACCTTC. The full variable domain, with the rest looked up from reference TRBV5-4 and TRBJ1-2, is ETGVTQSPTHLIKTRGQQVTLRCSSQSGHNTVSWYQQALGQGPQFIFQYYREEENGRGNFPPRFSGLQFPNYSSELNVNALELDDSALYLCASSYGGDTFDYTFGSGTRLTVV.

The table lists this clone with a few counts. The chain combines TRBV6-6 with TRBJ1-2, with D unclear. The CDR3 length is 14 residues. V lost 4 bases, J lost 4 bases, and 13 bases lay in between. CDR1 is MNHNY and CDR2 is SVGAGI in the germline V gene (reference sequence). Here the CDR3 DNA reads TGTGCCAGCAGTTTGGACTCATTGGGCTATGGCTACACCTTC. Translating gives CASSLDSLGYGYTF.

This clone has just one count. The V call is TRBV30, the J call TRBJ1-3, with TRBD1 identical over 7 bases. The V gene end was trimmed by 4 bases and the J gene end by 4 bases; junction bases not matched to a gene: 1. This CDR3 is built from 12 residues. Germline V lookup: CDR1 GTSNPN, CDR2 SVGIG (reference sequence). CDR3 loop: CAWNRGGNTIYF. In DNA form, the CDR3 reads TGTGCCTGGAACAGGGGAGGAAACACCATATATTTT. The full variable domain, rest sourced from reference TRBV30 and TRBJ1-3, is SQTIHQWPATLVQPVGSPLSLECTVEGTSNPNLYWYRQAAGRGLQLLFYSVGIGQISSEVPQNLSASRPQDRQFILSSKKLLLSDSGFYLCAWNRGGNTIYFGEGSWLTVV.

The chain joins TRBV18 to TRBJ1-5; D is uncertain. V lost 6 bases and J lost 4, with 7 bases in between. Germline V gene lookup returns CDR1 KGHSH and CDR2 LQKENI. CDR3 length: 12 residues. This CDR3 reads CASSIENQPQHF. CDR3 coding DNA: TGTGCCAGCTCGATCGAGAATCAGCCCCAGCATTTT.

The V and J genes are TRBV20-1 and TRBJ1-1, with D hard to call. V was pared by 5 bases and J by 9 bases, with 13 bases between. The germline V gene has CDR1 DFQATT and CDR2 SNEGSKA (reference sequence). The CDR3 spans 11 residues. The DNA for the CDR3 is TGCAGTGCTTCCCGGGCTCTACAAGCTTTCTTT. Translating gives CSASRALQAFF.

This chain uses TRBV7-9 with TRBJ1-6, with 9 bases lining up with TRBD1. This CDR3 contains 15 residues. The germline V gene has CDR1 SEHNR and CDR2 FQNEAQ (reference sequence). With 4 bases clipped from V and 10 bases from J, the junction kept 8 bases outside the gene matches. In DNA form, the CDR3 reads TGTGCCAGCAGCTCCGGGACAGGGATCGGCTCACCCCTCCACTTT. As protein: CASSSGTGIGSPLHF.

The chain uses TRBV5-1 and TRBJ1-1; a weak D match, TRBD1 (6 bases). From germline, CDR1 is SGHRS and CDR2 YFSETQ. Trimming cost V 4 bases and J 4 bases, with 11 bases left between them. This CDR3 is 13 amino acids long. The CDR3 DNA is TGCGCCAGCAGCCCAGGGGCTGTCACTGAAGCTTTCTTT. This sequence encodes CASSPGAVTEAFF.

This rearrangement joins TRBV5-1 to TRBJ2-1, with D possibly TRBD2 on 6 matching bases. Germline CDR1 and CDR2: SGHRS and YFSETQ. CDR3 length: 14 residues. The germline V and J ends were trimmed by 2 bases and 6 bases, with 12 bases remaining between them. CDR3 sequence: CASSFGQGGNEQFF. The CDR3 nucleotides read TGCGCCAGCAGCTTCGGGCAGGGAGGCAATGAGCAGTTCTTC.